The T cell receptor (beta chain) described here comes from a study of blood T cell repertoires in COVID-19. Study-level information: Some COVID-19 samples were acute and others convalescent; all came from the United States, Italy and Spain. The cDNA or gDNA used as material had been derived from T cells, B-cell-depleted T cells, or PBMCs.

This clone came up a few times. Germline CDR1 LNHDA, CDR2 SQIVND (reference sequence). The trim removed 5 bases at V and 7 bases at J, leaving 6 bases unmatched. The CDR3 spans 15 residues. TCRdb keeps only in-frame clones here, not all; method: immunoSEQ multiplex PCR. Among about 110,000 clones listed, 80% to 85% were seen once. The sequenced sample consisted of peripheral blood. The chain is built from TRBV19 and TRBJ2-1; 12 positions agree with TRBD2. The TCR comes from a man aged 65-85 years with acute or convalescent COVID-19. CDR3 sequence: CASSDLAGGRNEQFF. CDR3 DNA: TGTGCCAGTAGTGACCTAGCGGGGGGGCGAAATGAGCAGTTCTTC. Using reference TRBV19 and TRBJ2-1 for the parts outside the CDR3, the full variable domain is DGGITQSPKYLFRKEGQNVTLSCEQNLNHDAMYWYRQDPGQGLRLIYYSQIVNDFQKGDIAEGYSVSREKKESFPLTVTSAQKNPTAFYLCASSDLAGGRNEQFFGPGTRLTVL.